The 11 T cell receptor beta chains listed next were all sequenced from one sample in a study of molecular identifiers for immune sequencing clone quantification. One entry per CDR3 protein, called by TCRdb with MiXCR from the PCR reads. The sample has approximately 590,000 distinct CDR3 sequences, around 25% seen once; the top ten hold 0.78%. What was sequenced was naive CD8+ T cells from blood, with Jurkat cell RNA spiked in. Subset indicated: FACS-sorted CD8+CD4-CCR7+CD45RA+ naive T cells. The receptors come from a human donor in good health. Some libraries in this study had Jurkat cell RNA spiked in.

This chain links TRBV6-6 with TRBJ2-2, with D possibly being TRBD2 (6 bases). Trimming pared 2 bases from V and 0 bases from J, leaving 13 bases between. In germline, CDR1 is MNHNY, CDR2 SVGAGI (reference sequence). The length of the CDR3 is 17 residues. The CDR3 DNA reads TGTGCCAGCAGTTACCCATCGGGACTCTCGAACACCGGGGAGCTGTTTTTT. As protein: CASSYPSGLSNTGELFF.

This clonotype was counted many times. The chain links TRBV2 to TRBJ1-1, with D uncertain. This CDR3 has 13 residues. V lost 4 bases, J lost 1 base, and 7 bases lay in between. Germline V gives CDR1 SNHLY, CDR2 FYNNEI. CDR3 bases: TGTGCCAGCAGTGGATACCAGAACACTGAAGCTTTCTTT. It translates to CASSGYQNTEAFF.

As regards this clonotype: Since a much larger clone is just one base distant, this may be a read error. V is TRBV7-9 and J is TRBJ2-3; TRBD2 might be the D (5 bases). The germline V gene has CDR1 SEHNR and CDR2 FQNEAQ (reference sequence). The CDR3 is made up of 16 amino acids. The CDR3, as DNA: TGTGCCAGCAGCTTAGCCTACGAGGGTGGCACAGATACGGAGTATTTT. Its translation: CASSLAYEGGTDTEYF.

The chain is built from TRBV9 and TRBJ2-3; TRBD2 aligns across 11 bases. The CDR3 runs 18 residues. In germline, CDR1 is SGDLS, CDR2 YYNGEE. V shed 0 bases and J 0 bases; nucleotides not matched to a gene: 6. The CDR3 region is CASSVVPSGGTSTDTQYF. The CDR3 DNA sequence: TGTGCCAGCAGCGTAGTCCCTAGCGGGGGGACGAGCACAGATACGCAGTATTTT.

J is TRBJ2-1 and V is TRBV7-6; D might be TRBD2 (7 bases). The CDR3 covers 13 residues. Germline lookup yields CDR1 SGHVS and CDR2 FNYEAQ. Between the trimmed V and J ends, which lost 6 bases and 4 bases, there was a span of 10 bases. As DNA, the CDR3 is TGTGCCAGCAGGGGGGGGGCATACAATGAGCAGTTCTTC. Protein product: CASRGGAYNEQFF.

This chain uses TRBV7-9 with TRBJ2-7, with D possibly TRBD2 on 6 matching bases. Per the germline V gene, CDR1 is SEHNR and CDR2 is FQNEAQ (reference sequence). This CDR3 spans 12 amino acids. Trimming took 5 bases from V and 4 from J, leaving 9 bases between them. The CDR3 reads CASSASVYEQYF. Here the CDR3 DNA reads TGTGCCAGCAGCGCTAGCGTTTACGAGCAGTACTTC.

As to this clonotype: A read error may be the cause here, since a much bigger clone is one base away. The V gene is TRBV28, the J gene TRBJ2-7; TRBD1 agrees at 7 bases. Germline assignment: CDR1 MDHEN and CDR2 SYDVKM. This CDR3 contains 14 residues. The ends lost 8 bases at V and 3 bases at J; junction bases unmatched: 10. CDR3 amino acids: CASGPTGYGYEQYF. In DNA, the CDR3 is TGTGCCAGCGGCCCGACAGGGTATGGCTACGAGCAGTACTTC.

This clonotype was found many times. The chain employs TRBV27 and TRBJ2-7, with 8 bases identical to TRBD1. The germline V gene encodes CDR1 MNHEY and CDR2 SMNVEV (reference sequence). The CDR3 covers 14 residues. V gave up 6 bases and J gave up 4 bases; unmatched junction bases: 8. DNA of the CDR3: TGTGCCAGCAGCCTCAGGGGGCTAAGGTACGAGCAGTACTTC. Its protein is CASSLRGLRYEQYF.

This clonotype was counted only a few times. This rearrangement joins TRBV4-1 to TRBJ1-4; no clear D gene. The ends were cut back, 0 bases at V and 5 bases at J, with 10 bases in the middle. Germline V gene lookup returns CDR1 MGHRA and CDR2 YSYEKL. The CDR3 consists of 15 residues. CDR3 DNA: TGCGCCAGCAGCCAAGATGGGATGAGGAATGAAAAACTGTTTTTT. This gives the protein CASSQDGMRNEKLFF.

The genes are TRBV29-1 and TRBJ2-7; 10 positions match TRBD1. The CDR3 runs to 15 residues. Germline values: CDR1 SQVTM, CDR2 ANQGSEA. J lost 3 bases, V lost 0 bases, and 5 bases had no gene match. CDR3 loop: CSVEDRTGGIYEQYF. Here the CDR3 DNA reads TGCAGCGTTGAAGACCGGACAGGGGGAATCTACGAGCAGTACTTC.

This clonotype was observed a few times. This chain joins TRBV29-1 and TRBJ2-1; possible D gene TRBD2, 6 bases. The CDR3 extends over 14 amino acids. Germline V gene lookup returns CDR1 SQVTM and CDR2 ANQGSEA. V was pared by 7 bases and J by 6 bases, with 19 bases between. The CDR3: CSAYPVGGINEQFF. For the CDR3, the DNA is TGCAGCGCTTACCCAGTTGGGGGGATCAATGAGCAGTTCTTC.